This T cell receptor (beta chain) derives from a study of regulatory and conventional T cells in RAG deficiency. Libraries were prepared by immunoSEQ multiplex PCR; TCRdb keeps only in-frame clonotypes and omits some of them. Of 30,000 to 35,000 clones detected, 75% to 90% appear once; the ten largest clones hold roughly 5.4%. V lost 3 bases, J lost 6 bases, and 12 bases lay in between. The CDR3 has 13 amino acids. Germline V lookup: CDR1 SEHNR, CDR2 FQNEAQ (reference sequence). This sample also belongs to another study, concerning regulatory T cells. That study reports: The PCR used 52 TRBV and 13 TRBJ primers.

This receptor was taken from a human donor in good health. The chain combines TRBV7-9 with TRBJ2-7; D is uncertain. The sequencing sample was made of CD8+ T cells sorted from blood. As DNA, the CDR3 is TGTGCCAGCAGCTTTGAAGTCTCCCGCGAGCAGTACTTC. Translated, it gives CASSFEVSREQYF. Drawing the rest from reference TRBV7-9 and TRBJ2-7, the complete variable domain is DTGVSQNPRHKITKRGQNVTFRCDPISEHNRLYWYRQTLGQGPEFLTYFQNEAQLEKSRLLSDRFSAERPKGSFSTLEIQRTEQGDSAMYLCASSFEVSREQYFGPGTRLTVT.